What follows are 3 T cell receptor beta chains derived from one specimen sequenced in a study of blood T cell repertoires in COVID-19. Generated by immunoSEQ multiplex PCR, the TCRdb table keeps only in-frame clones and is missing some. The table has around 99,000 clones, 70% to 80% seen once. Input material: peripheral blood. The origin of the receptors is a woman of 80 years or more with active or convalescent COVID-19.

The sample holds a few counts of this clone. This chain links TRBV6-2 or TRBV6-3 with TRBJ1-2; D is unresolved. Germline V gene data show CDR1 as MNHEY and CDR2 as SVGEGT. Trimming removed 5 bases from V and 3 bases from J, with 7 bases in between. The CDR3 runs to 12 residues. DNA for the CDR3: TGTGCCAGCAGTCGCGGCTACTATGGCTACACCTTC. Translating gives CASSRGYYGYTF.

The chain carries TRBV28 and TRBJ2-7, with D unresolved. V was pared by 4 bases and J by 7 bases, with 11 bases between. The CDR3 has 12 amino acids. CDR1 is MDHEN, CDR2 SYDVKM, per germline. For the CDR3, the DNA is TGTGCCAGCAGTTCGGTTTCGATGGAGCAGTACTTC. Its translation: CASSSVSMEQYF.

V usage is TRBV6-6 and J usage is TRBJ1-3, with 7 nucleotides matching TRBD1. Germline values: CDR1 MNHNY, CDR2 SVGAGI (reference sequence). J gave up 0 bases and V 6 bases, and 5 bases lay outside the gene matches. The CDR3 covers 15 residues. The CDR3 loop reads CASRDPGGSGNTIYF. As DNA, the CDR3 is TGTGCCAGCAGGGACCCAGGGGGCTCTGGAAACACCATATATTTT.